This T cell receptor beta chain was sequenced in a study of T cells in Graves' hyperthyroidism and ophthalmopathy. V lost 6 bases and J 3 bases, leaving 13 bases between the germline ends. The CDR3 has 14 amino acids. Per the germline V gene, CDR1 is LNHDA and CDR2 is SQIVND (reference sequence). Amplification of TCR beta CDR3 regions used RNA as the template. The HTBI primer set served for first-round RT-PCR of the TCR CDR3. TCRdb used MiXCR to reprocess the multiplex PCR reads, holding one entry per CDR3 protein. The sample holds around 280,000 distinct CDR3 sequences, about an eighth seen once. Source material: blood. The chain carries TRBV19 and TRBJ2-3; D gene unclear. The receptor's source is a woman in her twenties or thirties with Graves' hyperthyroidism that later progressed to Graves' ophthalmopathy. This chain's CDR3 is CASRTRSLTDTQYF. The CDR3 region has the DNA TGTGCCAGTAGGACGCGTAGTCTGACAGATACGCAGTATTTT.